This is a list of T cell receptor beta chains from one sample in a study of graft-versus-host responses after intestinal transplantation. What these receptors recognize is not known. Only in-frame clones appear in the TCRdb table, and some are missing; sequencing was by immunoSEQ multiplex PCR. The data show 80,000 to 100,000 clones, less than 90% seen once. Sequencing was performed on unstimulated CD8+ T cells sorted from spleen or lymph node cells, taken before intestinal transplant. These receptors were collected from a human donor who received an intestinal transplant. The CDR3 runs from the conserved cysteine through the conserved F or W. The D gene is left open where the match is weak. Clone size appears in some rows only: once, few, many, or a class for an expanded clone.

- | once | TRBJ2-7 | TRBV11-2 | TGTGCCAGCAGCTTGGGGGCAGGAGACTACGAGCAGTACTTC | CASSLGAGDYEQYF
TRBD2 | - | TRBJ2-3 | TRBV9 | TGTGCCAGCAGCGTAGATAGGGGAGGGCCTCAAGAGGATACGCAGTATTTT | CASSVDRGGPQEDTQYF
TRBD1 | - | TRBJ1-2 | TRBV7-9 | TGTGCCAGCAGCTTACAGGGGGTCTATGAGGGCTACACCTTC | CASSLQGVYEGYTF
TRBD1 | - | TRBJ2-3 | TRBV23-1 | TGCGCCAGCAGTCAACCGACAGGGGCCGCCGGGACAGATACGCAGTATTTT | CASSQPTGAAGTDTQYF
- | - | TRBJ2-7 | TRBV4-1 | TGCGCCAGCAGCCAATCCGTCATGGGGAGGTACGAGCAGTACTTC | CASSQSVMGRYEQYF
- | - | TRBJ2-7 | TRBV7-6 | TGTGCCAGCAGCTTAGAAGTCGGCTCCTCCTACGAGCAGTACTTC | CASSLEVGSSYEQYF
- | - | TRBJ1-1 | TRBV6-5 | TGTGCCAGCAGCCAGGGCTTGTACACTGAAGCTTTCTTT | CASSQGLYTEAFF
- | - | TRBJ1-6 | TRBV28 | TGTGCCAGCAGTTTCTTCAGCGATGATTCACCCCTCCACTTT | CASSFFSDDSPLHF
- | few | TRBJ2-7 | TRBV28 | TGTGCCAGCAGTCCCGACCGTGGGTACGAGCAGTACTTC | CASSPDRGYEQYF
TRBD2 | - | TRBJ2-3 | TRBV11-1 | TGTGCCAGCAGCTTGACTAGCGGGAGCACAGATACGCAGTATTTT | CASSLTSGSTDTQYF
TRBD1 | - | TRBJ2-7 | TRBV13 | TGTGCCAGCAGCTGGGGACAGGGGAGCTACGAGCAGTACTTC | CASSWGQGSYEQYF
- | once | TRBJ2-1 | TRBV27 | TGTGCCAGCAGTTTAACAGGGAATGAGCAGTTCTTC | CASSLTGNEQFF
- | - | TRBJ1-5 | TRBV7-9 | TGTGCCAGCACGGACATTTATAGCAATCAGCCCCAGCATTTT | CASTDIYSNQPQHF
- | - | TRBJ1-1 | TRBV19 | TGTGCCAGTAGTCTCTGGGTAGGGGTGAACACTGAAGCTTTCTTT | CASSLWVGVNTEAFF
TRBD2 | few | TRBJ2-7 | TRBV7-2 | TGTGCCAGCAGCCGAGAAGCGGGGACCTCCTACGAGCAGTACTTC | CASSREAGTSYEQYF
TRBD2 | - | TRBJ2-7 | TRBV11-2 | TGTGCCAGCAGCTTTCTAGCGGGACCTAGAGAGCAGTACTTC | CASSFLAGPREQYF
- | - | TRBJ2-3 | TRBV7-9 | TGTGCCAGCAGCTTTTACACCTCTAGCACAGATACGCAGTATTTT | CASSFYTSSTDTQYF
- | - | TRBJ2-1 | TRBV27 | TGTGCCAGCAGCCATATCCCGAGAGACAAAAATGAGCAGTTCTTC | CASSHIPRDKNEQFF
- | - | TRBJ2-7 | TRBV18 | TGTGCCAGCTCACCACCTGTGGCAGGGTATAGACCTTCTACCTACGAGCAGTACTTC | CASSPPVAGYRPSTYEQYF
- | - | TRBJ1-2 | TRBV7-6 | TGTGCCAGCAGCTTAGCGGATCGGGGGCCGGATGGCTACACCTTC | CASSLADRGPDGYTF
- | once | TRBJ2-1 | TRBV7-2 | TGTGCCAGCAGCTTAACGGGGGCCGATTACAATGAGCAGTTCTTC | CASSLTGADYNEQFF
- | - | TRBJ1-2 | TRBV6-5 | TGTGCCAGCAGTTACGGGTCCGGGGATGGCTACACCTTC | CASSYGSGDGYTF
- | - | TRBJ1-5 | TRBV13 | TGTGCCAGCAGCTTAGGGGGGATGGGCAATCAGCCCCAGCATTTT | CASSLGGMGNQPQHF
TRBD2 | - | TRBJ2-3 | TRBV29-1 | TGCAGCGCTATACTCCTAGCGGGCGCCCAGGAGGATACGCAGTATTTT | CSAILLAGAQEDTQYF
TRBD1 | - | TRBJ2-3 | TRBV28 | TGTGCCAGCAGTCCCTGGGACAGGGGAACAGATACGCAGTATTTT | CASSPWDRGTDTQYF
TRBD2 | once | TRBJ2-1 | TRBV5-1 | TGCGCCAGCAGCTCGCACACTAGCGGGAGCTTCTACAATGAGCAGTTCTTC | CASSSHTSGSFYNEQFF
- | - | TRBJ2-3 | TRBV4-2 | TGTGCCAGCAGCCAAAGTTCAGATACGCAGTATTTT | CASSQSSDTQYF
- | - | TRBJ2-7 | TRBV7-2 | TGTGCCAGCAGCTTACTCCTAGCGAGCTACGAGCAGTACTTC | CASSLLLASYEQYF
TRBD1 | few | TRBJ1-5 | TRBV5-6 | TGTGCCAGCAGCTTGGCCGGGACAGGGGAAGATCAGCCCCAGCATTTT | CASSLAGTGEDQPQHF
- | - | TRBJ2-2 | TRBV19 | TGTGCCAGTAGTATCTACGGGGAAGGGGAGCTGTTTTTT | CASSIYGEGELFF
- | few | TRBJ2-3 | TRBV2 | TGTGCCAGCAGTGAAGCAAGGGGGAGAGATACGCAGTATTTT | CASSEARGRDTQYF
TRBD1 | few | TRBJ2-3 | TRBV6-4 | TGTGCCAGCAGTGACGGGACAGGGGGCCCAGATACGCAGTATTTT | CASSDGTGGPDTQYF
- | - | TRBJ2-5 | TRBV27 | TGTGCCAGCAGTTTATCTCTCGGGGTCCAAGAGACCCAGTACTTC | CASSLSLGVQETQYF
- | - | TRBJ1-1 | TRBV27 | TGTGCCAGCAGTTTCCACCCTTTGAACACTGAAGCTTTCTTT | CASSFHPLNTEAFF
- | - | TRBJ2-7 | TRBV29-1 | TGCAGCGTGGCAGGGGATTCGGTCTACGAGCAGTACTTC | CSVAGDSVYEQYF
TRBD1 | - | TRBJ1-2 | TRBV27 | TGTGCCAGCAGAGGGACAGGGGACGGCTACACCTTC | CASRGTGDGYTF